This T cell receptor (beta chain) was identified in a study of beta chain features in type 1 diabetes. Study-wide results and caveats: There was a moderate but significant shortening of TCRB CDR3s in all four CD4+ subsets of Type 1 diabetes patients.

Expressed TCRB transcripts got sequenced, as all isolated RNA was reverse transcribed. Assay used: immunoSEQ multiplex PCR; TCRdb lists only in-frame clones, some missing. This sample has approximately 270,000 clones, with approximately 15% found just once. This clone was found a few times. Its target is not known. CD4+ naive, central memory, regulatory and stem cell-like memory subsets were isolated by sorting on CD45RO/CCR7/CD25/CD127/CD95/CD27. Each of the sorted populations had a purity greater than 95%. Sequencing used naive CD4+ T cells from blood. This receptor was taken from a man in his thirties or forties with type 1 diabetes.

CDR3 amino acids: CASSLWASGRFTGELFF. CDR3 sequence (DNA): TGTGCCAGCAGTTTATGGGCGAGCGGGAGATTCACCGGGGAGCTGTTTTTT. This chain connects TRBV27 to TRBJ2-2; 8 bases are a match to TRBD2. The CDR3 loop spans 17 amino acids. Germline values: CDR1 MNHEY, CDR2 SMNVEV (reference sequence). The trim removed 1 base at V and 4 bases at J, leaving 8 bases unmatched.